These T cell receptor beta chains were read from a single sample in a study of blood T cell repertoires in COVID-19. Method: immunoSEQ multiplex PCR; TCRdb's copy keeps in-frame clones and lacks some. This table has approximately 50,000 clones, 90% appearing once. What was sequenced was peripheral blood. The receptors were sampled from a human donor in a cohort sampled during active COVID-19. CDR3s include the opening cysteine and the closing phenylalanine or tryptophan. A D gene is named only where the DNA matches it firmly. Rows may omit the clone size; those that give it use once, few, many or a size class.

NA	TRBV18	TRBD1	TRBJ1-4	CASSEPGTGGEKLFF	TGTGCCAGCTCAGAACCCGGGACAGGGGGAGAAAAACTGTTTTTT
NA	TRBV2	TRBD1	TRBJ1-2	CASQGGGYTF	TGTGCCAGCCAGGGGGGTGGCTACACCTTC
NA	TRBV9	NA	TRBJ2-7	CASSVVGGDTYEQYF	TGTGCCAGCAGCGTAGTTGGGGGGGACACCTACGAGCAGTACTTC
NA	TRBV19	NA	TRBJ2-1	CASSPPERPHNEQFF	TGTGCCAGTAGCCCCCCGGAGAGACCTCACAATGAGCAGTTCTTC
NA	TRBV20-1	TRBD1	TRBJ1-6	CSASGDRGSYNSPLHF	TGCAGTGCTAGTGGGGACAGGGGCTCCTATAATTCACCCCTCCACTTT
NA	TRBV11-3	NA	TRBJ2-6	CASSLSGVGANVLTF	TGTGCCAGCAGCTTGTCCGGAGTTGGGGCCAACGTCCTGACTTTC
NA	TRBV4-2	TRBD2	TRBJ2-5	CASSRNIGTTKEGQETQYF	TGTGCCAGCAGCCGTAATATAGGGACTACCAAAGAGGGCCAAGAGACCCAGTACTTC
once	TRBV5-1	TRBD2	TRBJ2-7	CASRQLAGGNEQYF	TGCGCCAGCCGCCAACTAGCGGGAGGGAACGAGCAGTACTTC
NA	TRBV5-1	TRBD1	TRBJ2-2	CASSPVAGGPGELFF	TGCGCCAGCAGCCCGGTGGCAGGGGGACCCGGGGAGCTGTTTTTT
NA	TRBV5-1	TRBD2	TRBJ2-1	CASSFTGGPGNEQFF	TGCGCCAGCAGCTTTACGGGGGGGCCCGGGAATGAGCAGTTCTTC
NA	TRBV7-2	NA	TRBJ2-2	CASSSQGGNTGELFF	TGTGCCAGCAGCTCTCAGGGGGGGAACACCGGGGAGCTGTTTTTT
NA	TRBV24-1	NA	TRBJ1-4	CATSDWGRWGEKLFF	TGTGCCACCAGTGATTGGGGCAGGTGGGGCGAAAAACTGTTTTTT
NA	TRBV29-1	TRBD1	TRBJ2-1	CSVEPGQGDEQFF	TGCAGCGTTGAACCGGGACAGGGGGATGAGCAGTTCTTC
NA	TRBV24-1	NA	TRBJ2-1	CATTASRDYNEQFF	TGTGCCACCACAGCCTCCAGGGACTACAATGAGCAGTTCTTC
NA	TRBV24-1	NA	TRBJ1-2	CATSGSGRVGTNYGYTF	TGTGCCACCAGTGGGTCGGGGAGGGTCGGCACGAACTATGGCTACACCTTC
NA	TRBV2	NA	TRBJ2-3	CASSDLRGSGRDTQYF	TGTGCCAGCAGTGACCTCCGAGGGTCTGGCCGGGATACGCAGTATTTT
NA	TRBV29-1	TRBD1	TRBJ1-4	CSVDLTGDEKLFF	TGCAGCGTTGATTTGACAGGGGATGAAAAACTGTTTTTT
NA	TRBV4-3	NA	TRBJ1-1	CASSREPGHLNTEAFF	TGCGCCAGCAGCCGCGAACCGGGACACTTGAACACTGAAGCTTTCTTT
NA	TRBV5-1	NA	TRBJ2-2	CASSNPGFLPGELFF	TGCGCCAGCAGCAATCCGGGATTTTTGCCTGGGGAGCTGTTTTTT
NA	TRBV6-5	NA	TRBJ2-1	CASSRYNEQFF	TGTGCCAGCAGCCGGTACAATGAGCAGTTCTTC
NA	TRBV2	NA	TRBJ2-1	CASSTAFGEQFF	TGTGCCAGCAGCACCGCGTTTGGTGAGCAGTTCTTC
NA	TRBV6-5	TRBD2	TRBJ2-7	CASSYSGGRPSYEQYF	TGTGCCAGCAGTTACTCGGGGGGGAGGCCTTCCTACGAGCAGTACTTC
NA	TRBV18	NA	TRBJ1-1	CASSPAGATEAFF	TGTGCCAGCTCACCCGCCGGAGCCACTGAAGCTTTCTTT
NA	TRBV20-1	TRBD1	TRBJ2-5	CSASGAGGLETQYF	TGCAGTGCAAGTGGTGCAGGGGGATTGGAGACCCAGTACTTC
NA	TRBV14	TRBD1	TRBJ2-7	CASSGRGQEFYEQYF	TGTGCCAGCAGCGGCAGGGGACAGGAGTTCTACGAGCAGTACTTC
NA	TRBV5-6	NA	TRBJ1-4	CASSPSPGRGEKLFF	TGTGCCAGCAGCCCCTCCCCCGGACGGGGTGAAAAACTGTTTTTT